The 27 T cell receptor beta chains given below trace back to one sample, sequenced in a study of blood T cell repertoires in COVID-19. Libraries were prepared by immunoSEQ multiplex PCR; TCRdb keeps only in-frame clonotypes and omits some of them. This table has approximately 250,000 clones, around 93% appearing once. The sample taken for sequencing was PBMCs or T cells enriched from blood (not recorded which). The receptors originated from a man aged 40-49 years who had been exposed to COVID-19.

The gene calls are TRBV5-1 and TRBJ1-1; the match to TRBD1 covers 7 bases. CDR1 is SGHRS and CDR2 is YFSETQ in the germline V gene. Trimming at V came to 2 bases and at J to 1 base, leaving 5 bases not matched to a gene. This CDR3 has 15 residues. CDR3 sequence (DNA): TGCGCCAGCAGCTTAAACAGGGGTAGGAACACTGAAGCTTTCTTT. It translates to CASSLNRGRNTEAFF.

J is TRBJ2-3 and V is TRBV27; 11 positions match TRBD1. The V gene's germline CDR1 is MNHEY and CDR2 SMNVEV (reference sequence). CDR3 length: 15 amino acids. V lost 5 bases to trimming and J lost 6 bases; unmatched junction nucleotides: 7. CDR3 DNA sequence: TGTGCCAGCAGTCCCGGGACAGGGGGTAGGGATACGCAGTATTTT. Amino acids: CASSPGTGGRDTQYF.

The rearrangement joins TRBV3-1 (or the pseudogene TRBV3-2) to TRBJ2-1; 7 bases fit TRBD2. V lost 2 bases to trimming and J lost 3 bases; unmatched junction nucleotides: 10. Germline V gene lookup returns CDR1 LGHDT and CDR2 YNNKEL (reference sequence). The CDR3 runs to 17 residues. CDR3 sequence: CASSQNWASGSYNEQFF. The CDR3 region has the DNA TGTGCCAGCAGCCAAAATTGGGCTAGCGGAAGCTACAATGAGCAGTTCTTC.

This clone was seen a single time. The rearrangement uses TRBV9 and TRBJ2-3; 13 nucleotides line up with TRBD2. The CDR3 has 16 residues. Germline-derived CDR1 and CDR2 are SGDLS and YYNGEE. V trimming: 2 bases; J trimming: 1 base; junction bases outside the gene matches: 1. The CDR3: CASSVGLAGGTDTQYF. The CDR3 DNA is TGTGCCAGCAGCGTTGGACTAGCGGGGGGCACAGATACGCAGTATTTT.

CDR3 coding DNA: TGTGCCAGCAGTGAGTCAGGTTACCAGGGGATCAACGAGCAGTACTTC. Protein: CASSESGYQGINEQYF. The chain is built from TRBV6-4 and TRBJ2-7; a possible D gene is TRBD1 (6 bases). Germline CDR1 reads MRHNA; CDR2 reads SNTAGT. With 3 bases removed from V and 5 bases from J, the gap between germline ends came to 20 bases. This CDR3 has 16 residues.

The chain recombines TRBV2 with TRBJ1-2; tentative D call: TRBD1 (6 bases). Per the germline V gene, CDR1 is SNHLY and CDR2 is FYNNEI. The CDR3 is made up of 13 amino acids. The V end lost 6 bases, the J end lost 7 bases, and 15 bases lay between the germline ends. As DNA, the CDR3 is TGTGCCAGCAGAGAACAGGGCCGATCTGGCTACACCTTC. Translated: CASREQGRSGYTF.

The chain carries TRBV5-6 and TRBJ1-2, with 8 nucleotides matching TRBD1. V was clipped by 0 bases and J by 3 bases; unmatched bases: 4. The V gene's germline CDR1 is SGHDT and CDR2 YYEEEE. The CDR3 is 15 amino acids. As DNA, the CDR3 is TGTGCCAGCAGCTTGGAAGCAGGGGGCGACTATGGCTACACCTTC. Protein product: CASSLEAGGDYGYTF.

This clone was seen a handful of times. The CDR3 loop reads CASETGGSYNEQFF. In nucleotides, the CDR3 is TGTGCCAGCGAGACAGGGGGCTCCTACAATGAGCAGTTCTTC. The chain recombines TRBV5-5 with TRBJ2-1, with 9 bases lining up with TRBD1. Germline V CDR1 and CDR2: SGHKS, YYEKEE (reference sequence). V shed 7 bases, J shed 0 bases, and the junction held 2 bases outside the gene matches. This CDR3 contains 14 residues.

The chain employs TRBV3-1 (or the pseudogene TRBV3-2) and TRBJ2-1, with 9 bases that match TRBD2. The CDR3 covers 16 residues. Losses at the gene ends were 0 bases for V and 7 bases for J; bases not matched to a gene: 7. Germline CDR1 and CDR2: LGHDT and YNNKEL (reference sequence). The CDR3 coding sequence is TGTGCCAGCAGCCAAGACGGGGCGGGAGGGTGGAATGAGCAGTTCTTC. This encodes CASSQDGAGGWNEQFF.

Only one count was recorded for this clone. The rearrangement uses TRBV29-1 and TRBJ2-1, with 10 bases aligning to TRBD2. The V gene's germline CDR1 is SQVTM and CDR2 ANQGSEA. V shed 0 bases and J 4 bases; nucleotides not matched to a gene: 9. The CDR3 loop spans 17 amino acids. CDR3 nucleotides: TGCAGCGTTGAAGATTCCTCGGGACTAGCGCTATACAATGAGCAGTTCTTC. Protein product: CSVEDSSGLALYNEQFF.

CDR3 sequence: CSVEASGHNEQFF. CDR3 in DNA: TGCAGCGTTGAAGCTAGCGGCCACAATGAGCAGTTCTTC. The V gene is TRBV29-1, the J gene TRBJ2-1; 7 bases line up with TRBD2. Germline V gene data show CDR1 as SQVTM and CDR2 as ANQGSEA. The CDR3 runs to 13 residues. J gave up 5 bases and V 1 base, and 2 bases lay outside the gene matches.

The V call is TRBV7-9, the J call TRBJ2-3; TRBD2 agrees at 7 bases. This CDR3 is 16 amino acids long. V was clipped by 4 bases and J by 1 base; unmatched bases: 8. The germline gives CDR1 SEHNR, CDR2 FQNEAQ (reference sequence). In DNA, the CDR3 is TGTGCCAGCAGCTCGAGGCGGGAGCGGCGCACAGATACGCAGTATTTT. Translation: CASSSRRERRTDTQYF.

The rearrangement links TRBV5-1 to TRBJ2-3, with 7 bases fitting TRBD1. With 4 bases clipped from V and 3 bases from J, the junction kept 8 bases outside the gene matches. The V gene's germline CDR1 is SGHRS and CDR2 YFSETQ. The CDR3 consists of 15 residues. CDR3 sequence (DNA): TGCGCCAGCAGCCGACAGGGTCTGGATACAGATACGCAGTATTTT. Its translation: CASSRQGLDTDTQYF. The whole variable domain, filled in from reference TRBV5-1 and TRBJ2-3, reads KAGVTQTPRYLIKTRGQQVTLSCSPISGHRSVSWYQQTPGQGLQFLFEYFSETQRNKGNFPGRFSGRQFSNSRSEMNVSTLELGDSALYLCASSRQGLDTDTQYFGPGTRLTVL.

The CDR3 DNA reads as TGTGCCAGCAGTTCCGAGGATACGCAGTATTTT. The encoded protein is CASSSEDTQYF. The chain links TRBV28 to TRBJ2-3; no clear D gene. The CDR3 sequence is 11 residues long. V was trimmed by 4 bases and J by 6 bases, leaving 5 bases between them. The germline V gene has CDR1 MDHEN and CDR2 SYDVKM.

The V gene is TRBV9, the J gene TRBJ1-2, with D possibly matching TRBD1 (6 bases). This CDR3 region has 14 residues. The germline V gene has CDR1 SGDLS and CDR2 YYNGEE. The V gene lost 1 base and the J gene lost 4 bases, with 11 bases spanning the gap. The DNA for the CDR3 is TGTGCCAGCAGCGTAACCCGGGACACCTATGGCTACACCTTC. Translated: CASSVTRDTYGYTF.

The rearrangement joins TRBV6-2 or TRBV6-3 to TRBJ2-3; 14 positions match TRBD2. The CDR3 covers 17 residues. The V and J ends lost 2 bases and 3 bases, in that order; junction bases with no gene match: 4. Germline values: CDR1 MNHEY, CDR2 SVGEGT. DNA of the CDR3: TGTGCCAGCAGTTACCGTGGACTAGCGGGAGGAACAGATACGCAGTATTTT. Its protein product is CASSYRGLAGGTDTQYF.

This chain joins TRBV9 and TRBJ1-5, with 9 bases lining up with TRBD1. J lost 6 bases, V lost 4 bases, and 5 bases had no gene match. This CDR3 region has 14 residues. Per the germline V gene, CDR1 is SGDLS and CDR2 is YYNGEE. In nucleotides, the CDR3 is TGTGCCAGCAGCCCAACAGGGGGCCCTCAGCCCCAGCATTTT. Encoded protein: CASSPTGGPQPQHF.

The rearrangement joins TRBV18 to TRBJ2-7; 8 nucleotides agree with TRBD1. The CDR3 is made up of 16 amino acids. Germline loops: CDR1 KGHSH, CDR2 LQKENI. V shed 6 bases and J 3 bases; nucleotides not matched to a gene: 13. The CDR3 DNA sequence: TGTGCCAGCTCGTCGTTAACCGGGACAGGAATCTACGAGCAGTACTTC. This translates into CASSSLTGTGIYEQYF.

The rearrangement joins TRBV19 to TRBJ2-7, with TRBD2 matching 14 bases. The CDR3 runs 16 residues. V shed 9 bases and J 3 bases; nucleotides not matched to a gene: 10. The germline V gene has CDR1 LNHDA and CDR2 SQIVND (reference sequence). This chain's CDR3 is CASRTSGRWGNYEQYF. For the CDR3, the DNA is TGTGCCAGCAGGACTAGCGGGAGGTGGGGAAACTACGAGCAGTACTTC. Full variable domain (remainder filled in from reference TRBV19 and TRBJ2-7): DGGITQSPKYLFRKEGQNVTLSCEQNLNHDAMYWYRQDPGQGLRLIYYSQIVNDFQKGDIAEGYSVSREKKESFPLTVTSAQKNPTAFYLCASRTSGRWGNYEQYFGPGTRLTVT.

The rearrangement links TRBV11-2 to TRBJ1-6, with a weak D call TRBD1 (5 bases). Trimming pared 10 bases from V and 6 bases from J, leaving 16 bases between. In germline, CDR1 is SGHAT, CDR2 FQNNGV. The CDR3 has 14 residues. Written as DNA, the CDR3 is TGTGCCACCGATCCAGGGTTGAGTAATTCACCCCTCCACTTT. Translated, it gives CATDPGLSNSPLHF.

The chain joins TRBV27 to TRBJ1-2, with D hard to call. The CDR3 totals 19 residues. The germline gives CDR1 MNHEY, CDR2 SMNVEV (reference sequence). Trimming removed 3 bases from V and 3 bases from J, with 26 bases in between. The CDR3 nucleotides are TGTGCCAGCAGTTTTTCCGTCGGAAACCCCCTCTTCGGGGACTATGGCTACACCTTC. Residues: CASSFSVGNPLFGDYGYTF.

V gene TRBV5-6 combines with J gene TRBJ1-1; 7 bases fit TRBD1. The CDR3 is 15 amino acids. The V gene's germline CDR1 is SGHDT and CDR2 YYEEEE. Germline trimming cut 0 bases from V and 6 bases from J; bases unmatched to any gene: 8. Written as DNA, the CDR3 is TGTGCCAGCAGCTTGGAAAGACAGGGTCGAGCTGAAGCTTTCTTT. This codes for CASSLERQGRAEAFF.

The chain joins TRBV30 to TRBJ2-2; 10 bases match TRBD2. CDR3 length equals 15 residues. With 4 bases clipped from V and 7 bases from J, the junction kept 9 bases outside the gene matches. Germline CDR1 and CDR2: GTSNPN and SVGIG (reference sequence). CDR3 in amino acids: CAWIVAGGGNGELFF. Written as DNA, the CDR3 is TGTGCCTGGATAGTAGCGGGAGGAGGTAACGGGGAGCTGTTTTTT.

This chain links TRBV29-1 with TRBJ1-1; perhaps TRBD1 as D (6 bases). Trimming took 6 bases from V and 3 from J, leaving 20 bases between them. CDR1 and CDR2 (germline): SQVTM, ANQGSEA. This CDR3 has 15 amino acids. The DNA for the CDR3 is TGCAGCGTCGGGGGGCAGGGAGGGATTTACACTGAAGCTTTCTTT. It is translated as CSVGGQGGIYTEAFF.

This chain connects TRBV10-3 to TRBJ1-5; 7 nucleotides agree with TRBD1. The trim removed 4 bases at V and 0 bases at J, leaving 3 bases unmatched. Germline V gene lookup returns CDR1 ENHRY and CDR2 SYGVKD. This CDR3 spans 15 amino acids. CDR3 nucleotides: TGTGCCATCAGTGCCGGGACAGATAGCAATCAGCCCCAGCATTTT. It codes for CAISAGTDSNQPQHF.

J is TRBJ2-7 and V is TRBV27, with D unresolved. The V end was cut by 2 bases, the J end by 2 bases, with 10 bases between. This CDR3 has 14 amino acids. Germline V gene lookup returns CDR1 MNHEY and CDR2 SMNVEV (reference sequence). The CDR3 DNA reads TGTGCCAGCAGTTTAGGTGGCAGAACCTACGAGCAGTACTTC. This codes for CASSLGGRTYEQYF.

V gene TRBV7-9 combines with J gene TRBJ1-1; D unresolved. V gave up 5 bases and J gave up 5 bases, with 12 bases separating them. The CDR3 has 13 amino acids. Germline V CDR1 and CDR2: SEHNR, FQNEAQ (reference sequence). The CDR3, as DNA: TGTGCCAGCAGCCCGAAGGACTTGACTGAAGCTTTCTTT. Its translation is CASSPKDLTEAFF.